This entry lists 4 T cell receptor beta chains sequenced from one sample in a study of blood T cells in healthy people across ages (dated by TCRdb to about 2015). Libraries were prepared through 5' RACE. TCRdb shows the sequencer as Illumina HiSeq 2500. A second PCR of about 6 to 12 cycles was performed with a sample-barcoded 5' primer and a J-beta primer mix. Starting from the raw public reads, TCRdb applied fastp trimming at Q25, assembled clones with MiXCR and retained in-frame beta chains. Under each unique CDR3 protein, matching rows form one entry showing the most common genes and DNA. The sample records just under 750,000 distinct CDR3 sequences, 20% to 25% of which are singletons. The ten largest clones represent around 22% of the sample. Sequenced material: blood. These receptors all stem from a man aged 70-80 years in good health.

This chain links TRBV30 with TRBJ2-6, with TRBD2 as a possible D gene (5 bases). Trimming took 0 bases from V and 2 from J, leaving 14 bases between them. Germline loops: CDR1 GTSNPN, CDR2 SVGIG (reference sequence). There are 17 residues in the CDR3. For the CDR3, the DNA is TGTGCCTGGAGTGTATGGAGGACGAACCCTGGGGCCAACGTCCTGACTTTC. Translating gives CAWSVWRTNPGANVLTF. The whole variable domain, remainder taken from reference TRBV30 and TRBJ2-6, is SQTIHQWPATLVQPVGSPLSLECTVEGTSNPNLYWYRQAAGRGLQLLFYSVGIGQISSEVPQNLSASRPQDRQFILSSKKLLLSDSGFYLCAWSVWRTNPGANVLTFGAGSRLTVL.

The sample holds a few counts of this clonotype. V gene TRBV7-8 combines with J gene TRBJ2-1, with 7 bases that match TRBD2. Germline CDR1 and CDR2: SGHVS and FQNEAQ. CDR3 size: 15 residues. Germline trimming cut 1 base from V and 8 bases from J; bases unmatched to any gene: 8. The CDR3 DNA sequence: TGTGCCAGCAGCTTAGGGGGGGGGGTAGGCGATGAGCAGTTCTTC. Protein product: CASSLGGGVGDEQFF.

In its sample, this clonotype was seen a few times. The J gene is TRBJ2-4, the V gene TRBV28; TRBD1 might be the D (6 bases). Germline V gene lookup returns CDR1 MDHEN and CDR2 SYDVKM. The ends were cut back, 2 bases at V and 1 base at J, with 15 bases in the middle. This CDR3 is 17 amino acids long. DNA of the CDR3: TGTGCCAGCAGTTTACACCCAGGGGATGGGGCCAAAAACATTCAGTACTTC. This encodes CASSLHPGDGAKNIQYF.

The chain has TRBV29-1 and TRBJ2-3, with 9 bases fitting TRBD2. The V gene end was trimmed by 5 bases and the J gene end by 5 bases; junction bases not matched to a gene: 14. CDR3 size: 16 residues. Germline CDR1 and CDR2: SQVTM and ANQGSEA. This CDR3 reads CSVTPGVAGEGDTQYF. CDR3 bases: TGCAGCGTTACCCCCGGGGTAGCGGGAGAGGGAGATACGCAGTATTTT.